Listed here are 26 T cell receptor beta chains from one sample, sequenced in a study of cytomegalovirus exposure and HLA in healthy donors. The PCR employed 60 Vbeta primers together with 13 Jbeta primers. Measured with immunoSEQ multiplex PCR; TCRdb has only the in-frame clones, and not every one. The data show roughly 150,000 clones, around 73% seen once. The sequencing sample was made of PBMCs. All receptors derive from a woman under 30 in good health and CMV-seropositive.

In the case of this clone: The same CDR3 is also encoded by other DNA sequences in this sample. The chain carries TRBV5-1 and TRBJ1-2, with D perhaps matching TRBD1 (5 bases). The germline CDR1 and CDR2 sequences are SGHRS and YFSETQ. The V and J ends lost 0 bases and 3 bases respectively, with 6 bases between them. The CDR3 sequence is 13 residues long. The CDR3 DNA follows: TGCGCCAGCAGCTTGGCCAGGGACTATGGCTACACCTTC. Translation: CASSLARDYGYTF.

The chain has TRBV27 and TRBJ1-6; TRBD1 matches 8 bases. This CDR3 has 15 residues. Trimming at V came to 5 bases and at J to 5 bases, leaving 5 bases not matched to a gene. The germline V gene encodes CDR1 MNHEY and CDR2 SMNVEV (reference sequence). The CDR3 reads CASSPQDRDNSPLHF. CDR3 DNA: TGTGCCAGCAGTCCCCAGGACAGGGATAATTCACCCCTCCACTTT.

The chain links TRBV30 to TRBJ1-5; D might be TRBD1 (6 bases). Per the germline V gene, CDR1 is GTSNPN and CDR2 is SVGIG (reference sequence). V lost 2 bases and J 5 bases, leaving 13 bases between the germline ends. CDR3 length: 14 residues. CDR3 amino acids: CAWSRGGKDQPQHF. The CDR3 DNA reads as TGTGCCTGGAGTAGGGGGGGGAAGGATCAGCCCCAGCATTTT. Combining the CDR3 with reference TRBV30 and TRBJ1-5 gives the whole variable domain SQTIHQWPATLVQPVGSPLSLECTVEGTSNPNLYWYRQAAGRGLQLLFYSVGIGQISSEVPQNLSASRPQDRQFILSSKKLLLSDSGFYLCAWSRGGKDQPQHFGDGTRLSIL.

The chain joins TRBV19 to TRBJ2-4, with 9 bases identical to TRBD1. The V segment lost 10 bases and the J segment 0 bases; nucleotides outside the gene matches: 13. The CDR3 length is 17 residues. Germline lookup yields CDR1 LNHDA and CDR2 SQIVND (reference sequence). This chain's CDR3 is CATQNTGTGLAKNIQYF. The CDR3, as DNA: TGTGCCACTCAAAACACCGGGACAGGGCTAGCCAAAAACATTCAGTACTTC.

The CDR3 loop reads CAISESTYRDTTEAFF. The CDR3 bases are TGTGCCATCAGTGAGTCGACGTATAGGGACACAACTGAAGCTTTCTTT. The chain combines TRBV10-3 with TRBJ1-1; D is possibly TRBD1 (6 bases). CDR1 ENHRY and CDR2 SYGVKD come from the germline V gene. V lost 0 bases, J lost 5 bases, and 16 bases lay in between. The length of the CDR3 is 16 residues.

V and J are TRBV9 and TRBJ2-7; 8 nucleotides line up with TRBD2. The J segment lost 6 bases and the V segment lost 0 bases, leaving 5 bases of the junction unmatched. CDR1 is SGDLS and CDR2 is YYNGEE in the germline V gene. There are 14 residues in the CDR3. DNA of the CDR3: TGTGCCAGCAGCGTAGGACGGGGGGGCCTCGAGCAGTACTTC. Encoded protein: CASSVGRGGLEQYF.

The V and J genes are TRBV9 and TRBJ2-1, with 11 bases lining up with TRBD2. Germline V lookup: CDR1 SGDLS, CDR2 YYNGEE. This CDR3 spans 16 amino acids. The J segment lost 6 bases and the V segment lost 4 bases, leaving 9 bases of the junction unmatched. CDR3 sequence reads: CASSTRGLAGGNEQFF. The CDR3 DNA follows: TGTGCCAGCAGCACTCGTGGGCTAGCGGGGGGCAATGAGCAGTTCTTC.

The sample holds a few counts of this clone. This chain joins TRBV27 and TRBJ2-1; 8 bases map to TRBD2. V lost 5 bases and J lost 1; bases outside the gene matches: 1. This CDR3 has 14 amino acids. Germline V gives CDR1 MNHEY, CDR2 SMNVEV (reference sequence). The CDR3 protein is CASSSGGSYNEQFF. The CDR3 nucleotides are TGTGCCAGCAGTAGCGGGGGTTCCTACAATGAGCAGTTCTTC.

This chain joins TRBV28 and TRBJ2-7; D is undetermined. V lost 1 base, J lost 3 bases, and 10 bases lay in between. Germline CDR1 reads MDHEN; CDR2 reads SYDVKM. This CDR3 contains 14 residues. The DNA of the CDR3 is TGTGCCAGCAGTTTATCAGGCAGCTTCTACGAGCAGTACTTC. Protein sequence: CASSLSGSFYEQYF.

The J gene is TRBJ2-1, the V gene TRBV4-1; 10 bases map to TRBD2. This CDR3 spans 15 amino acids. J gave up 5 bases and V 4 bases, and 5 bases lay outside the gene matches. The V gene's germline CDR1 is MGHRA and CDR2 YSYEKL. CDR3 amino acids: CASSPSGGADNEQFF. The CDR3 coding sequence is TGCGCCAGCAGCCCCAGCGGGGGGGCGGACAATGAGCAGTTCTTC.

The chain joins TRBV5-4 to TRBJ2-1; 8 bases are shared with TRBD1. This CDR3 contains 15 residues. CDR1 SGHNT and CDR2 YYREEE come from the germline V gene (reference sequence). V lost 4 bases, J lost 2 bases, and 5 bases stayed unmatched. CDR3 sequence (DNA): TGTGCCAGCAGCACAGACAGGGGCACCTACAATGAGCAGTTCTTC. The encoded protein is CASSTDRGTYNEQFF.

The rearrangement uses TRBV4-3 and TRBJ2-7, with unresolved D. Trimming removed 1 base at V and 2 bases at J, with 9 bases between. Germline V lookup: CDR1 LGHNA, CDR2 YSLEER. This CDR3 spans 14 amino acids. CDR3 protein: CASSQGVRTYEQYF. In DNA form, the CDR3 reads TGCGCCAGCAGCCAAGGGGTGCGGACCTACGAGCAGTACTTC.

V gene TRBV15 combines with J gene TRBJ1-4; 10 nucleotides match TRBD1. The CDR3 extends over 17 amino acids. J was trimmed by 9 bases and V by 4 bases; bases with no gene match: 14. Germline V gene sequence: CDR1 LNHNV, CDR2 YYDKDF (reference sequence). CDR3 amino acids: CATSTPFSGTGEKKLFF. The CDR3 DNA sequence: TGTGCCACCAGCACTCCCTTTTCCGGGACAGGGGAAAAAAAACTGTTTTTT. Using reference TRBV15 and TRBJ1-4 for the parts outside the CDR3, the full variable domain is DAMVIQNPRYQVTQFGKPVTLSCSQTLNHNVMYWYQQKSSQAPKLLFHYYDKDFNNEADTPDNFQSRRPNTSFCFLDIRSPGLGDTAMYLCATSTPFSGTGEKKLFFGSGTQLSVL.

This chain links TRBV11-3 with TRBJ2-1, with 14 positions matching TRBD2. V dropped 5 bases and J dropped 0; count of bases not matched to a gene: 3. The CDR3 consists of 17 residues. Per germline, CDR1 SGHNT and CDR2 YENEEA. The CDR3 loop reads CASSTGLAGGSYNEQFF. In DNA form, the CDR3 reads TGTGCCAGCAGCACAGGACTAGCGGGGGGCTCCTACAATGAGCAGTTCTTC.

For the CDR3, the DNA is TGTGCCAGCAGTGAGATCGGGCTTCAGGGGTATGGCTACACCTTC. It encodes CASSEIGLQGYGYTF. This chain links TRBV2 with TRBJ1-2; a possible D gene is TRBD1 (6 bases). Trimming took 3 bases from V and 5 from J, leaving 16 bases between them. The CDR3 spans 15 residues. Germline loops: CDR1 SNHLY, CDR2 FYNNEI.

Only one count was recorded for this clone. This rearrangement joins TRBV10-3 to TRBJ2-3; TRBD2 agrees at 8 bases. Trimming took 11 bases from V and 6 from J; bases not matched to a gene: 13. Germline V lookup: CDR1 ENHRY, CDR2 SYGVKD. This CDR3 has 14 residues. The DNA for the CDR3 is TGTGCCTCTGCCGGGGGGGGAGCTGGGGATACGCAGTATTTT. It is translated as CASAGGGAGDTQYF.

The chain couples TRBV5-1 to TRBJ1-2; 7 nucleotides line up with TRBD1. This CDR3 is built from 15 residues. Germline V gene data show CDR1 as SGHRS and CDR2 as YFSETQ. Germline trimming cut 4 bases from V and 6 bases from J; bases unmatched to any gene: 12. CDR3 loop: CASSPSPDRYDGYTF. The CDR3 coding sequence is TGCGCCAGCAGCCCTTCCCCGGACAGGTATGATGGCTACACCTTC.

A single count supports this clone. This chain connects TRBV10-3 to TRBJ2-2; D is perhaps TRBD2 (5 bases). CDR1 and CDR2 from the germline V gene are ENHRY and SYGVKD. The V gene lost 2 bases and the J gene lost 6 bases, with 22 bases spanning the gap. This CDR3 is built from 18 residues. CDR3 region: CAISEKEARAGQAGELFF. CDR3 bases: TGTGCCATCAGTGAGAAAGAGGCGCGGGCCGGGCAGGCCGGGGAGCTGTTTTTT.

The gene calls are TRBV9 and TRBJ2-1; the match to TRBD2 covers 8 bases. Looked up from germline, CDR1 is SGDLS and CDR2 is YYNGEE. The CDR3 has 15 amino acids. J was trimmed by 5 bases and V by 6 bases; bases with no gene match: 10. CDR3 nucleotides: TGTGCCAGCACCCACGGGGGGGCCCTTAACAATGAGCAGTTCTTC. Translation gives CASTHGGALNNEQFF.

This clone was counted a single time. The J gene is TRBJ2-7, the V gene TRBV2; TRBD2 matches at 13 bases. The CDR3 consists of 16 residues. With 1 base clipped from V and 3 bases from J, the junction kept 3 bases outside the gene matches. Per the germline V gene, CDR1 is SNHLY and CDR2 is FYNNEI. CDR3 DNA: TGTGCCAGCAGTGAAGAACTAGCGGGGGGGAACTACGAGCAGTACTTC. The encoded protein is CASSEELAGGNYEQYF.

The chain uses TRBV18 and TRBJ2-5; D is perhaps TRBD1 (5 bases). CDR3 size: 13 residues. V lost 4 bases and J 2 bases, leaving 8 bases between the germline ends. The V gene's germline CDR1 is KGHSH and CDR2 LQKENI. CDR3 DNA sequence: TGTGCCAGCTCACTCAGGGTACAAGAGACCCAGTACTTC. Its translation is CASSLRVQETQYF.

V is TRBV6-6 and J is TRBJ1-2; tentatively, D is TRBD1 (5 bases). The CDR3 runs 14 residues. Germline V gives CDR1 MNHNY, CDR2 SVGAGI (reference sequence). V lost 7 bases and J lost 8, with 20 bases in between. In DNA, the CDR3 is TGTGCCAGCAATTTACTGGGCCAGGGTGGAGGCTACACCTTC. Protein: CASNLLGQGGGYTF.

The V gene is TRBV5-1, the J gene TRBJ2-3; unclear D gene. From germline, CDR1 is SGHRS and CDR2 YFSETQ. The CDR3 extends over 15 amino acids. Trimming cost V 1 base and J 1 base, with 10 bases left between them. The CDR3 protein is CASSLRSVGTDTQYF. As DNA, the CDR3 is TGCGCCAGCAGCTTGCGATCGGTGGGCACAGATACGCAGTATTTT. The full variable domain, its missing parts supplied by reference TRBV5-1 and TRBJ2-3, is KAGVTQTPRYLIKTRGQQVTLSCSPISGHRSVSWYQQTPGQGLQFLFEYFSETQRNKGNFPGRFSGRQFSNSRSEMNVSTLELGDSALYLCASSLRSVGTDTQYFGPGTRLTVL.

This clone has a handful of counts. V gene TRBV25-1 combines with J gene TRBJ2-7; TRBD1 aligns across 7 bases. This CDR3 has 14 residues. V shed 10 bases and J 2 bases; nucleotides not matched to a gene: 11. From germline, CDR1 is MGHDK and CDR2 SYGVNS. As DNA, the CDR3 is TGTGCCACCCAAACAGGGGAATCCGCCTACGAGCAGTACTTC. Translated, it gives CATQTGESAYEQYF.

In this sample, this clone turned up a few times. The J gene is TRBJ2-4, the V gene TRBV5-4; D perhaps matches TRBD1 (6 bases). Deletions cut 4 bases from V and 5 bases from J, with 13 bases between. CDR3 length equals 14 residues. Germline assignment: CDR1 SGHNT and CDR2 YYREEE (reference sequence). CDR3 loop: CASSLSGTQNIQYF. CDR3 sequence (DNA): TGTGCCAGCAGCCTATCCGGGACACAAAACATTCAGTACTTC.

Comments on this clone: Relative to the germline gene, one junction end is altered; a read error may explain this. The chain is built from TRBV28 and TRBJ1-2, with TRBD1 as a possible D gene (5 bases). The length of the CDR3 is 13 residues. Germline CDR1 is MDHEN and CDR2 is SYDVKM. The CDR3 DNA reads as TGTGCCAGCAGTCCGACAGAGTTCTATGACTACACCTTC. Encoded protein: CASSPTEFYDYTF.